This is a list of T cell receptor beta chains from one sample in a study of T cells expressing NK-cell markers. TCRdb re-called the 5' RACE reads; every CDR3 protein appears as one record, without DNA. The sample table includes about 150,000 distinct CDR3 sequences. Sample: blood T cells: a sorted CD56 or NKG2C T cell subset, CD4+ or CD8+ T cells, or bulk PBMC T cells (not recorded which). The receptors come from a woman aged 45-60 years in good health. Each CDR3 is given with its conserved first and last residue. Fields, in order: J gene, V gene, CDR3 protein.

j_call: TRBJ2-3
v_call: TRBV19
cdr3_aa: CASSVERITDTQYF

j_call: TRBJ2-1
v_call: TRBV4-1
cdr3_aa: CASSDSSGLAVNEQFF

j_call: TRBJ2-7
v_call: TRBV10-3
cdr3_aa: CAAATPSGRAIEQYF

j_call: TRBJ2-1
v_call: TRBV5-1
cdr3_aa: CASTGGDRTFF

j_call: TRBJ2-7
v_call: TRBV5-1
cdr3_aa: CASSPRGISYEQYF

j_call: TRBJ1-4
v_call: TRBV7-2
cdr3_aa: CASSLRTRRGEKLFF

j_call: TRBJ2-1
v_call: TRBV25-1
cdr3_aa: CASGLGREQFF

j_call: TRBJ1-5
v_call: TRBV2
cdr3_aa: CASSEFGQPAAQHF

j_call: TRBJ2-5
v_call: TRBV5-1
cdr3_aa: CASKPVASETQYF

j_call: TRBJ1-4
v_call: TRBV12-3/TRBV12-4
cdr3_aa: CASSLLWGEKLFF

j_call: TRBJ2-5
v_call: TRBV7-9
cdr3_aa: CASSSGPGTSQETQYF

j_call: TRBJ1-2
v_call: TRBV27
cdr3_aa: CASSGTGPLLYGYTF

j_call: TRBJ2-7
v_call: TRBV2
cdr3_aa: CASSEAPGGAAPLEQYF

j_call: TRBJ2-1
v_call: TRBV6-5
cdr3_aa: CASSFPSGNNEQFF

j_call: TRBJ2-7
v_call: TRBV28
cdr3_aa: CASRPLGGGGYEQYF

j_call: TRBJ2-3
v_call: TRBV20-1
cdr3_aa: CSARIPHTDTQYF

j_call: TRBJ2-1
v_call: TRBV5-1
cdr3_aa: CASSLVGLATNNEQFF

j_call: TRBJ2-1
v_call: TRBV12-5
cdr3_aa: CASGPWDTNEQFF

j_call: TRBJ2-3
v_call: TRBV3-1
cdr3_aa: CASSLPGTSDTQYF

j_call: TRBJ2-1
v_call: TRBV20-1
cdr3_aa: CSARGSSGRPDEQFF

j_call: TRBJ1-1
v_call: TRBV28
cdr3_aa: CASNGGLVAFF

j_call: TRBJ2-7
v_call: TRBV5-1
cdr3_aa: CASSAGQGPHEQYF

j_call: TRBJ2-5
v_call: TRBV5-1
cdr3_aa: CASAGLAGGPETQYF

j_call: TRBJ2-3
v_call: TRBV19
cdr3_aa: CASSIGTGFTDTQYF

j_call: TRBJ2-7
v_call: TRBV5-6
cdr3_aa: CASSFAREYEQYF